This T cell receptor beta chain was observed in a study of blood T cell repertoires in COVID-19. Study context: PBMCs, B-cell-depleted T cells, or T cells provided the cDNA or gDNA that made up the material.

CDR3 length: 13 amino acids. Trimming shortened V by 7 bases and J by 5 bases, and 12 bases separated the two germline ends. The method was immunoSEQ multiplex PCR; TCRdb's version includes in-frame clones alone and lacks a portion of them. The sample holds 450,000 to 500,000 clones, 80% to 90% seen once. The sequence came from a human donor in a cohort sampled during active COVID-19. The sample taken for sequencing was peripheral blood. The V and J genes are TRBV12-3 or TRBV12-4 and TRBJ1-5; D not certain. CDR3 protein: CASTAKVDQPQHF. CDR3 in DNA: TGTGCCAGCACCGCTAAAGTCGATCAGCCCCAGCATTTT.